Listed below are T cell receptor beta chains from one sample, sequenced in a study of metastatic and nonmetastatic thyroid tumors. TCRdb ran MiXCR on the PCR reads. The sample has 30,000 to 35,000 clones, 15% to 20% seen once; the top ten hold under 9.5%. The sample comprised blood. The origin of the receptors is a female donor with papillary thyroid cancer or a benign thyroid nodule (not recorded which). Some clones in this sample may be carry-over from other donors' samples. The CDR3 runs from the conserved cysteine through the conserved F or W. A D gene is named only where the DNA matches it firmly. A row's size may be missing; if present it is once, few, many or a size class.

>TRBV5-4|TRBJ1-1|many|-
TGTGCCAGCAGCTATGACAGTCACACTGAAGCTTTCTTT
CASSYDSHTEAFF
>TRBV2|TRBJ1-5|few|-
TGTGCCAGCAGCGATACAGGTTACAATCAGCCCCAGCATTTT
CASSDTGYNQPQHF
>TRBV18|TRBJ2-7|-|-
TGTGCCAGCTCACCACGGGCAGGCTCCTACGAGCAGTACTTC
CASSPRAGSYEQYF
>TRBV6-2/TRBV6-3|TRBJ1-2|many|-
TGTGCCACGCTGTTCGGTCGTGGCTACACCTTC
CATLFGRGYTF
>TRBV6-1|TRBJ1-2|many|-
TGTGCCAGCAGTGAAGGCATAGCTAACTATGGCTACACCTTC
CASSEGIANYGYTF
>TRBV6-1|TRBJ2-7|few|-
TGTGCCAGCAGTAGCGGAGGGAACTCCTACGAGCAGTACTTC
CASSSGGNSYEQYF
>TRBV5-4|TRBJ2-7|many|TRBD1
TGTGCCAGCAGCCCATGGACAGGGTCGTACGAGCAGTACTTC
CASSPWTGSYEQYF
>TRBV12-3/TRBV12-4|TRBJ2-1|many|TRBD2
TGTGCCAGCAGTTCGACGGCTAGCGGGGGGGCCGGGCAGTTCTTC
CASSSTASGGAGQFF
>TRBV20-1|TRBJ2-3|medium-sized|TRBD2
TGCAGTGCTAGAGACCTCCTAAGCGGGGGCCAGGGAGATACGCAGTATTTT
CSARDLLSGGQGDTQYF
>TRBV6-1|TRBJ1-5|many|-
TGTGCCAGCAGTGAAGCGGGGGGATGGGGGCGCAGGGGAGATCAGCCCCAGCATTTT
CASSEAGGWGRRGDQPQHF
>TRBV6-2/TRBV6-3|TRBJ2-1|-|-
TGTGCCAGCAGACCCACTAGTAGCGAGCAGTTCTTC
CASRPTSSEQFF
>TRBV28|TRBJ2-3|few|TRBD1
TGTGCCAGCAGTCCGGAGGGACAGGCGGGTACGCAGTATTTT
CASSPEGQAGTQYF
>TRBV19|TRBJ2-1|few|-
TGTGCCAGTTCTCCCGAGGGATCGAGGGTCTACAATGAGCAGTTCTTC
CASSPEGSRVYNEQFF
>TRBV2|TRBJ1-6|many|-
TGTGCCAGCAGTGAAGAGTCAGGAAGGTTAGATTCACCCCTCCACTTT
CASSEESGRLDSPLHF
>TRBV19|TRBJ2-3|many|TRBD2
TGTGCCAGTAGTATCGGCGGGAGGGGGACAGATACGCAGTATTTT
CASSIGGRGTDTQYF
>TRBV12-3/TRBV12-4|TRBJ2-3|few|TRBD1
TGTGCCAGCAGTCCCCGGACAGGGGAGGTAGATACGCAGTATTTT
CASSPRTGEVDTQYF
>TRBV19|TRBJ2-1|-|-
TGTTCCTCGACAGCCCACGGCTACAATGAGCAGTTCTTC
CSSTAHGYNEQFF
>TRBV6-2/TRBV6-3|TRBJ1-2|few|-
TGTGCCAGCAGAAAGGGGGGAGATGGCTACACCTTC
CASRKGGDGYTF
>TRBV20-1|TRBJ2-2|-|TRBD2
TGCAGTGCTAGCGGGAGGGGGACCGGGGAGCTGTTTTTT
CSASGRGTGELFF
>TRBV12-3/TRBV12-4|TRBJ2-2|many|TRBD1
TGTGCCAGCAGGCAGGGACAGGGTCTATCCGCCGGGGAGCTGCTTTTT
CASRQGQGLSAGELLF
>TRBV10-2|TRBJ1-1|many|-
TGCGCCAGCAACACCAACACTGAAGCTTTCTTT
CASNTNTEAFF
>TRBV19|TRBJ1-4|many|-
TGTGCCAGTAGTATAAATATGGAGGAAAAACTGTTTTTT
CASSINMEEKLFF
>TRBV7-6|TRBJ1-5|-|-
TGTGCCAGCAGCTCCCAAGGTTTGGGCAATCAGCCCCAGCATTTT
CASSSQGLGNQPQHF
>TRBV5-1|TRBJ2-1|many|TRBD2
TGCGCCAGCAGCTTGGATACCGGGAGGGGCAATGAGCAGTTCTTC
CASSLDTGRGNEQFF
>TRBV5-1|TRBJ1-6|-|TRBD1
TGCGCCAGCAGCTTGGGGACAGGTGGGAGCTCCTATAATTCACCCCTCCACTTT
CASSLGTGGSSYNSPLHF
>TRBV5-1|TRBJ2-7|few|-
TGCGCCAGCAGCTCCGGGACACTCACGTACGAGCAGTACTTC
CASSSGTLTYEQYF
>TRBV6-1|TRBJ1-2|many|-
TGTGCCAGCAGTGAAGGCGGAACAGGGATATTCTATGGCTACACCTTC
CASSEGGTGIFYGYTF
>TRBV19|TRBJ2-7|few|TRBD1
TGTGCCAGCTCACCGGGACAGGAATACGAGCAGTACTTC
CASSPGQEYEQYF